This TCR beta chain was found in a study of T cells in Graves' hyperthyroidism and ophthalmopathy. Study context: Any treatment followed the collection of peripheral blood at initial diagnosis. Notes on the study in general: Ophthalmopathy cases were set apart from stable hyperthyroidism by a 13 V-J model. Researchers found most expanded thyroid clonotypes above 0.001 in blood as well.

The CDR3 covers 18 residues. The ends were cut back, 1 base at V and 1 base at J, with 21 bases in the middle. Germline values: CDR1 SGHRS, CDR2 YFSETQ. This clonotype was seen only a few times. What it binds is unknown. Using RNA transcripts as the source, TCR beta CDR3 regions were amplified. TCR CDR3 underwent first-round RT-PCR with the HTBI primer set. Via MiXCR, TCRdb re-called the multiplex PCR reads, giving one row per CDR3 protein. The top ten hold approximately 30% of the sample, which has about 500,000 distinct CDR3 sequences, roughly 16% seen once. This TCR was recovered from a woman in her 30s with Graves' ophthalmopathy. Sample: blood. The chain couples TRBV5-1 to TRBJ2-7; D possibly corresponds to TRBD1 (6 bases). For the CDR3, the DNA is TGCGCCAGCAGCTTGAGGCAGGGACATAAGAATTCTTCCTACGAGCAGTACTTC. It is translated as CASSLRQGHKNSSYEQYF.